This T cell receptor (beta chain) was obtained from a study of tumor-infiltrating lymphocytes in oesophageal squamous cell carcinoma (TCRdb year 2016). This clonotype was found many times. What antigen it recognizes has not been identified. Base qualities are not at hand, and no much larger clone is one base apart. CDR1 and CDR2, per the germline V gene, are SGHTA and FQGTGA. The CDR3 contains 17 residues, cysteine and phenylalanine counted. The CDR3 DNA has 51 bases and is translated from base 1. Relative to germline, V is missing 5 bases and J is missing 4 bases, with 11 bases of the junction outside any gene match. Libraries were constructed by PCR. Instrument on record: Illumina HiSeq 2000. Starting from the raw public reads, TCRdb applied fastp trimming at Q25, assembled clones with MiXCR and retained in-frame beta chains. Identical CDR3 protein sequences are pooled into one entry, listed with their most common genes and DNA. For this sample the table gives more than 10,000 distinct CDR3 sequences, of which approximately 48% were detected only once. The ten most abundant clones make up roughly 28% of the sample.

This sequence was found in a female donor with esophageal squamous cell carcinoma. The specimen was esophageal tumor tissue. Recombination linked TRBV7-3 to TRBJ2-5, with 12 middle bases fitting TRBD2. The CDR3 protein: CASSPHSGTSGRETQYF. In nucleotides, the sequence is TGTGCCAGCAGCCCCCATAGTGGGACTAGCGGGCGAGAGACCCAGTACTTC.